Listed here are 28 T cell receptor beta chains from one sample, sequenced in a study of CD8+ T cells in alopecia areata. Extracted RNA was reverse transcribed into cDNA, the sequencing template. Clones were sequenced by immunoSEQ multiplex PCR, and TCRdb holds only the in-frame ones, with some missing. The sample carries approximately 150,000 clones, about nine tenths recorded once. The sample consisted of CD8+ T cells sorted from blood, taken at week 0. The receptors come from a human donor with alopecia areata.

The chain couples TRBV5-6 to TRBJ2-2; a possible D gene is TRBD2 (5 bases). The V and J ends lost 0 bases and 4 bases respectively, with 19 bases between them. This CDR3 region has 18 residues. Germline CDR1 is SGHDT and CDR2 is YYEEEE. The chain's CDR3 is CASSLGAARLEGTGELFF. CDR3 DNA: TGTGCCAGCAGCTTGGGTGCAGCCCGGCTCGAGGGCACCGGGGAGCTGTTTTTT. The full variable domain, in which reference TRBV5-6 and TRBJ2-2 provide the parts outside the CDR3, is DAGVTQSPTHLIKTRGQQVTLRCSPKSGHDTVSWYQQALGQGPQFIFQYYEEEERQRGNFPDRFSGHQFPNYSSELNVNALLLGDSALYLCASSLGAARLEGTGELFFGEGSRLTVL.

This clone was detected once. The chain is built from TRBV4-2 and TRBJ1-5; the D gene is possibly TRBD1 (6 bases). The V end lost 0 bases, the J end lost 4 bases, and 10 bases lay between the germline ends. The CDR3 loop spans 15 amino acids. From germline, CDR1 is LGHNA and CDR2 YNFKEQ. The CDR3 loop is CASSQDGGENQPQHF. In nucleotides, the CDR3 is TGTGCCAGCAGCCAAGATGGGGGCGAGAATCAGCCCCAGCATTTT.

The chain links TRBV30 to TRBJ2-1, with D uncertain. This CDR3 contains 11 residues. V was clipped by 2 bases and J by 4 bases, with 3 bases between them. Germline-derived CDR1 and CDR2 are GTSNPN and SVGIG (reference sequence). CDR3 nucleotide sequence: TGTGCCTGGAGTTGGTACAATGAGCAGTTCTTC. It encodes CAWSWYNEQFF.

This clone showed up just a few times. The chain couples TRBV4-1 to TRBJ1-1, with D perhaps matching TRBD1 (5 bases). This CDR3 comprises 13 residues. Trimming took 1 base from V and 8 from J, leaving 11 bases between them. Germline-derived CDR1 and CDR2 are MGHRA and YSYEKL. CDR3 sequence reads: CASSQVQGGEAFF. The CDR3 DNA is TGCGCCAGCAGCCAAGTCCAGGGAGGGGAAGCTTTCTTT.

V and J are TRBV27 and TRBJ1-1; D is uncertain. Germline CDR1 reads MNHEY; CDR2 reads SMNVEV (reference sequence). The CDR3 loop spans 13 amino acids. V gave up 3 bases and J gave up 1 base, with 6 bases separating them. The CDR3 reads CASSFSPNTEAFF. The CDR3 DNA follows: TGTGCCAGCAGTTTCTCCCCGAACACTGAAGCTTTCTTT.

The chain is built from TRBV7-8 and TRBJ2-1, with 10 bases aligning to TRBD2. Losses at the gene ends were 2 bases for V and 1 base for J; bases not matched to a gene: 11. The CDR3 loop spans 19 amino acids. Germline V lookup: CDR1 SGHVS, CDR2 FQNEAQ. CDR3 in DNA: TGTGCCAGCAGCTTAAAGGTTCTAGCGGGAGCGGGGTCCTACAATGAGCAGTTCTTC. This sequence encodes CASSLKVLAGAGSYNEQFF.

This clone came up once. The V and J genes are TRBV5-1 and TRBJ1-1, with a weak D call TRBD1 (5 bases). Trimming took off 5 bases at V and 3 bases at J, with 17 bases between the two ends. Germline CDR1 reads SGHRS; CDR2 reads YFSETQ. This CDR3 has 15 amino acids. CDR3 loop: CASRLGLGQDTEAFF. CDR3 sequence (DNA): TGCGCCAGCAGGCTGGGATTGGGGCAGGACACTGAAGCTTTCTTT.

The chain has TRBV5-6 and TRBJ2-4, with 11 bases fitting TRBD2. Germline trimming cut 0 bases from V and 3 bases from J; bases unmatched to any gene: 5. The CDR3 length is 17 residues. Germline lookup yields CDR1 SGHDT and CDR2 YYEEEE. CDR3 region: CASSLAGTSGIKNIQYF. CDR3 nucleotide sequence: TGTGCCAGCAGCTTGGCTGGGACTAGCGGAATCAAAAACATTCAGTACTTC.

CDR3 region: CASSSEGDTQYF. Written as DNA, the CDR3 is TGTGCCAGCAGCTCCGAGGGGGATACGCAGTATTTT. This chain joins TRBV13 and TRBJ2-3; D is tentatively TRBD1 or TRBD2 (5 bases each). The CDR3 is 12 amino acids. With 4 bases removed from V and 6 bases from J, the gap between germline ends came to 8 bases. CDR1 is PRHDT, CDR2 FYEKMQ, per germline (reference sequence). The full variable domain, rest sourced from reference TRBV13 and TRBJ2-3, is AAGVIQSPRHLIKEKRETATLKCYPIPRHDTVYWYQQGPGQDPQFLISFYEKMQSDKGSIPDRFSAQQFSDYHSELNMSSLELGDSALYFCASSSEGDTQYFGPGTRLTVL.

The chain couples TRBV5-1 to TRBJ2-7; 7 nucleotides match TRBD1. CDR3 length: 15 amino acids. J lost 3 bases, V lost 0 bases, and 6 bases had no gene match. In germline, CDR1 is SGHRS, CDR2 YFSETQ. CDR3 protein: CASSLEGQDHYEQYF. The CDR3 DNA reads as TGCGCCAGCAGCTTGGAAGGACAGGATCACTACGAGCAGTACTTC.

This sequence joins TRBV7-8 and TRBJ2-5; 7 nucleotides match TRBD1. CDR1 and CDR2 (germline): SGHVS, FQNEAQ. The CDR3 is 13 residues long. V lost 5 bases and J lost 3; bases outside the gene matches: 3. CDR3 nucleotide sequence: TGTGCCAGCAGCCAAACAGGGGAAGAGACCCAGTACTTC. It specifies CASSQTGEETQYF.

This clone has a single count. The CDR3: CASSHGGFYEQYF. The CDR3 DNA sequence: TGTGCCAGCAGTCACGGCGGGTTCTACGAGCAGTACTTC. The chain has TRBV6-5 and TRBJ2-7; D possibly corresponds to TRBD2 (5 bases). The CDR3 covers 13 residues. Per germline, CDR1 MNHEY and CDR2 SVGAGI. The ends were cut back, 5 bases at V and 3 bases at J, with 11 bases in the middle.

The chain links TRBV5-1 to TRBJ2-6; D not certain. CDR1 is SGHRS and CDR2 is YFSETQ in the germline V gene. Trimming left V 3 bases short and J 0 bases short, with 10 bases between. The CDR3 is 16 residues long. The CDR3 sequence is CASSSTVASGANVLTF. CDR3 in DNA: TGCGCCAGCAGCTCCACAGTGGCCTCTGGGGCCAACGTCCTGACTTTC.

The chain is built from TRBV6-5 and TRBJ2-1, with 12 bases matching TRBD2. There are 15 residues in the CDR3. V lost 5 bases and J lost 6; bases outside the gene matches: 5. Per germline, CDR1 MNHEY and CDR2 SVGAGI. DNA of the CDR3: TGTGCCAGCAGTACTGGACTAGCGGGACCCAATGAGCAGTTCTTC. This codes for CASSTGLAGPNEQFF.

This chain connects TRBV5-6 to TRBJ1-1; no definite D call. The germline V gene has CDR1 SGHDT and CDR2 YYEEEE. The CDR3 is made up of 12 amino acids. The V gene lost 0 bases and the J gene lost 7 bases, with 7 bases spanning the gap. In DNA form, the CDR3 reads TGTGCCAGCAGCTTGGGCGGCGTTGAAGCTTTCTTT. This gives the protein CASSLGGVEAFF.

This chain joins TRBV29-1 and TRBJ2-5; 11 nucleotides agree with TRBD1. The junction had 3 bases not matched to a gene; V was cut back by 6 bases and J by 3 bases. The CDR3 is made up of 13 amino acids. Per germline, CDR1 SQVTM and CDR2 ANQGSEA. For the CDR3, the DNA is TGCAGCGTCCCGGGACAGGGGGAAGAGACCCAGTACTTC. Translation gives CSVPGQGEETQYF.

The chain is built from TRBV7-9 and TRBJ1-2; TRBD1 agrees at 9 bases. This CDR3 is 16 amino acids long. Germline CDR1 SEHNR, CDR2 FQNEAQ (reference sequence). V lost 0 bases and J lost 6; bases outside the gene matches: 8. CDR3 sequence reads: CASSLAYRDREDGYTF. The CDR3 nucleotides are TGTGCCAGCAGCTTAGCGTACCGGGACAGGGAGGATGGCTACACCTTC.

The rearrangement links TRBV5-1 to TRBJ2-7; the D gene is possibly TRBD2 (6 bases). CDR1 and CDR2 from the germline V gene are SGHRS and YFSETQ. This CDR3 comprises 14 residues. The V end lost 2 bases, the J end lost 2 bases, and 11 bases lay between the germline ends. Here the CDR3 reads CASSLGTGTYEQYF. DNA of the CDR3: TGCGCCAGCAGCTTAGGGACTGGAACCTACGAGCAGTACTTC.

The genes are TRBV7-9 and TRBJ1-1; perhaps TRBD1 as D (5 bases). Germline CDR1 SEHNR, CDR2 FQNEAQ (reference sequence). The CDR3 is made up of 16 amino acids. V was clipped by 2 bases and J by 0 bases, with 13 bases between them. CDR3 protein: CASSLNGHIMNTEAFF. CDR3 DNA sequence: TGTGCCAGCAGCTTAAACGGACACATCATGAACACTGAAGCTTTCTTT.

The V gene is TRBV23-1, the J gene TRBJ2-3; no firm D call. TRBV23-1 is annotated as an ORF whose role is uncertain. V was shortened by 7 bases and J by 2 bases, with 13 bases between the two germline ends. CDR3 size: 14 residues. In DNA, the CDR3 is TGCGCCAGCAAACTGAGAGTGTTCACAGATACGCAGTATTTT. Its translation is CASKLRVFTDTQYF.

V usage is TRBV28 and J usage is TRBJ2-3; 7 bases fit TRBD1. This CDR3 region has 14 residues. Germline trimming cut 2 bases from V and 4 bases from J; bases unmatched to any gene: 3. Germline loops: CDR1 MDHEN, CDR2 SYDVKM. CDR3 protein: CASSLEDRSDTQYF. In DNA form, the CDR3 reads TGTGCCAGCAGTTTAGAGGACAGGTCAGATACGCAGTATTTT.

The chain uses TRBV9 and TRBJ2-7; 7 nucleotides agree with TRBD1. This CDR3 comprises 14 residues. Germline V gene data show CDR1 as SGDLS and CDR2 as YYNGEE. The J segment lost 3 bases and the V segment lost 0 bases, leaving 3 bases of the junction unmatched. The CDR3 protein is CASSVEGASYEQYF. Written as DNA, the CDR3 is TGTGCCAGCAGCGTAGAGGGGGCCAGCTACGAGCAGTACTTC.

This chain links TRBV10-3 with TRBJ1-6, with a possible D match to TRBD1 (6 bases). The CDR3 is made up of 12 amino acids. V lost 4 bases and J 18 bases, leaving 16 bases between the germline ends. From germline, CDR1 is ENHRY and CDR2 SYGVKD. CDR3 nucleotides: TGTGCCATCAGTGGTATCCAGGGGTTTCCCCACTTT. Translation gives CAISGIQGFPHF.

The chain has TRBV6-5 and TRBJ2-4; D is uncertain. V shed 0 bases and J shed 8 bases, with 8 bases lying between them. This CDR3 comprises 13 residues. CDR1 is MNHEY, CDR2 SVGAGI, per germline. The CDR3 here is CASSYSTWDIQYF. CDR3 nucleotides: TGTGCCAGCAGTTACTCAACTTGGGACATTCAGTACTTC.

The chain couples TRBV27 to TRBJ2-1; no firm D call. V was shortened by 3 bases and J by 7 bases, with 10 bases between the two germline ends. Germline CDR1 is MNHEY and CDR2 is SMNVEV (reference sequence). CDR3 length: 13 residues. The CDR3: CASSFKGFNEQFF. DNA of the CDR3: TGTGCCAGCAGTTTTAAAGGGTTTAATGAGCAGTTCTTC.

The rearrangement joins TRBV14 to TRBJ2-7; D is uncertain. Germline CDR1 SGHDN, CDR2 FVKESK. V was pared by 1 base and J by 3 bases, with 10 bases between. The CDR3 has 14 residues. The CDR3 here is CASSQVQANYEQYF. The CDR3 DNA sequence: TGTGCCAGCAGCCAAGTGCAGGCGAACTACGAGCAGTACTTC. Full variable domain (remainder filled in from reference TRBV14 and TRBJ2-7): EAGVTQFPSHSVIEKGQTVTLRCDPISGHDNLYWYRRVMGKEIKFLLHFVKESKQDESGMPNNRFLAERTGGTYSTLKVQPAELEDSGVYFCASSQVQANYEQYFGPGTRLTVT.

J is TRBJ2-3 and V is TRBV9, with 12 bases fitting TRBD2. With 3 bases clipped from V and 4 bases from J, the junction kept 3 bases outside the gene matches. CDR3 size: 15 residues. Per germline, CDR1 SGDLS and CDR2 YYNGEE. The CDR3 sequence is CASSATSGSSDTQYF. CDR3 bases: TGTGCCAGCAGCGCGACTAGCGGGAGTTCAGATACGCAGTATTTT.

This clone was observed a handful of times. This chain links TRBV6-5 with TRBJ2-3; 11 bases are a match to TRBD2. The CDR3 contains 15 residues. Germline V gene sequence: CDR1 MNHEY, CDR2 SVGAGI. V lost 3 bases and J lost 4; bases outside the gene matches: 3. The CDR3 is CASSYTSGSPDTQYF. CDR3 nucleotides: TGTGCCAGCAGTTATACTAGCGGGAGCCCAGATACGCAGTATTTT.